This note documents a single T cell receptor beta chain sequence. Antigen unknown. This CDR3 has 13 residues. With V trimmed by 6 bases and J by 6 bases, 6 bases remained unmatched. Germline V gene data show CDR1 as MNHEY and CDR2 as SMNVEV (reference sequence). The method was immunoSEQ multiplex PCR; TCRdb's version includes in-frame clones alone and lacks a portion of them. The sample holds 150,000 to 200,000 clones, around nine tenths seen once. This entry belongs to a study of cytomegalovirus exposure and HLA in healthy donors. Study context: The same platform as the roughly 630 first-cohort repertoires was used for the 130 or so validation repertoires, a later analysis reported. Findings of the study overall: Many donors carried some public TCRs, although rarity characterized most TCR sequences. As was reported, the classifier diagnosed cytomegalovirus status with high specificity and sensitivity. Associated with cytomegalovirus, according to the listing, were 150 to 200 TCR beta chains.

Sequencing input: PBMCs. The chain is built from TRBV27 and TRBJ1-2; 8 bases agree with TRBD1. The TCR was taken from a man aged 18 to 35 in good health and CMV-seropositive. CDR3 loop: CASSWTGRDGYTF. In DNA form, the CDR3 reads TGTGCCAGCAGCTGGACAGGGAGGGATGGCTACACCTTC.